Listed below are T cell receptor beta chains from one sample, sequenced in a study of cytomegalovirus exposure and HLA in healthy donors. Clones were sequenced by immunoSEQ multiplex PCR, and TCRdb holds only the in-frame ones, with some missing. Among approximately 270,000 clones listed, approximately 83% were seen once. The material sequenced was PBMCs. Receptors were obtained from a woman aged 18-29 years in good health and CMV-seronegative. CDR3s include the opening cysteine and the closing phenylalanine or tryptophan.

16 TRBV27 CASSLQSLSGANVLTF
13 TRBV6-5 CASRWTGSDTQYF
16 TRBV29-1 CSGRTGGTWGRYEQYF
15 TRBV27 CASSRDRGGNQPQHF
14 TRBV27 CASSFQSGTDTQYF
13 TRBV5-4 CASSLVGHYGYTF
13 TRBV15 CATARGDTGELFF
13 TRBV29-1 CSVGRGPNYGYTF
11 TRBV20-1 CSVGGSYEQYF
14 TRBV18 CASSPGEIRETQYF
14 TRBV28 CASRARAGGYGYTF
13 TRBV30 CASSGTENQPQHF
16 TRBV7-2 CASSLERVMSGNTIYF
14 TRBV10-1 CASSPGLAPYEQYF
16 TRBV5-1 CASSPIAGASNYEQYF
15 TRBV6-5 CASSPTGGAGQPQHF
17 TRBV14 CASSLSYLAGPFRGYTF
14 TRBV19 CATRGASGSHEQYF
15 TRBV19 CASDEGSGRWYEQYF
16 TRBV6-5 CASSYSPTGGPYEQYF
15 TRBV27 CASSPPGLTYNEQFF
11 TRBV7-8 CASSLSYEQYF
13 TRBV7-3 CASSFDSYYGYTF
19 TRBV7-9 CASSSVLGELGAPPYGYTF
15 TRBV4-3 CASSQGTSGTYEQYF
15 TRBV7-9 CASSPRDRENEKLFF
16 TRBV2 CASSALAGTSTDTQYF
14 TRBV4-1 CASQTGPYTDTQYF
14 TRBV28 CASSSGGQDQPQHF
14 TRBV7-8 CASSLVGQGAEQYF